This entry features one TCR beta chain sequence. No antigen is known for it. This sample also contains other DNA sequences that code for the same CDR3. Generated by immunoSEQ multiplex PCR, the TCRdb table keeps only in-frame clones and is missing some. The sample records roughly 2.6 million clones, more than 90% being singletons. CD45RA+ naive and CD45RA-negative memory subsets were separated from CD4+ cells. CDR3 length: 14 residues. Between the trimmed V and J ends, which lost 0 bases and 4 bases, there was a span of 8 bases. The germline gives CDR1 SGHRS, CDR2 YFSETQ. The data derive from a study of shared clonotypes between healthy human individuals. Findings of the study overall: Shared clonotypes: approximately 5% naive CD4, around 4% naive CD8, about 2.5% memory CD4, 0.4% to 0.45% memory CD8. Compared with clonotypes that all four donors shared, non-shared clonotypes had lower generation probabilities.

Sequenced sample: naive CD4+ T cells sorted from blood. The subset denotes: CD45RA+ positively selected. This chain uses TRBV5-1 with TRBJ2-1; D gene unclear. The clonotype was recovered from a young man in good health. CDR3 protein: CASSLVGGYNEQFF. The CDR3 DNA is TGCGCCAGCAGCTTGGTCGGTGGTTACAATGAGCAGTTCTTC.